The rows below give T cell receptor beta chains drawn from one sample of a study of blood T cells in healthy people across ages. One entry per CDR3 protein, called by TCRdb with MiXCR from the 5' RACE reads. Seen here are over 300,000 distinct CDR3 sequences, approximately 52% observed once, and the top ten hold about 54%. The sample taken for sequencing was blood. These receptors were collected from a man in his sixties in good health. Both conserved end residues are part of each CDR3. A D gene is named only where the DNA matches it firmly.

CASSYSPGVEAFF TRBJ1-1 TRBV6-5 NA
CASSRSGASLTDTQYF TRBJ2-3 TRBV25-1 NA
CASSPVGWTGELFF TRBJ2-2 TRBV12-3/TRBV12-4 NA
CAWRGLAFGNEQFF TRBJ2-1 TRBV30 TRBD2
CSARVLGREAAQYF TRBJ2-5 TRBV20-1 TRBD2
CASSTDRASTDTQYF TRBJ2-3 TRBV5-1 TRBD1
CASSLRRLEGTDTQYF TRBJ2-3 TRBV5-1 NA
CAISRTARDLRDTQYF TRBJ2-3 TRBV10-3 NA
CASSQDQPLAGAIGELFF TRBJ2-2 TRBV3-1 TRBD2
CASSQGDRGLETQYF NA TRBV5-5 TRBD1
CASIPGRAIPRVDTQYF TRBJ2-3 TRBV6-2/TRBV6-3 NA
CASRAAKTLYEKYF TRBJ2-5 TRBV7-8 NA
CASTAMTSGPGTQYF TRBJ2-5 TRBV3-1 TRBD2
CATTDRGGSGANVLTF TRBJ2-6 TRBV28 TRBD1
CASSLRGDSTYEQYF TRBJ2-7 TRBV7-9 TRBD1
CASSPGSRTYNEQFF TRBJ2-1 TRBV5-6 NA
CASSKVGSGDEQFF TRBJ2-1 TRBV7-9 TRBD2
CASSRLQSGSIYEQYF TRBJ2-7 TRBV3-1 NA
CASSLWGANSPLHF TRBJ1-6 TRBV28 NA
CASSYLGAEQYF TRBJ2-7 TRBV6-5 NA
CASSLRSAGGLNTEAFF TRBJ1-1 TRBV7-2 TRBD1
CSARDPRQGSSYEQYF TRBJ2-7 TRBV20-1 NA
CSARDLVGLEKTQYF NA TRBV20-1 NA
CASSPYRDEKETQYF NA TRBV18 NA
CSVVRGYNEQFF TRBJ2-1 TRBV29-1 NA
CASSLEPGLKNEQYF NA TRBV28 NA
CASREFYEQYF TRBJ2-7 TRBV6-2/TRBV6-3 NA
CAGSPTSGAVNEQFF TRBJ2-1 TRBV18 NA
CASSQGLGSQETQYF TRBJ2-5 TRBV4-2 NA
CASSESTGISYEQYF TRBJ2-7 TRBV10-2 NA
CASSTGLAGESVLTDTQYF TRBJ2-3 TRBV5-1 TRBD2
CASSFAGLGHNEQFF TRBJ2-1 TRBV7-3 NA
CASSAGQGAYGANVLTF TRBJ2-6 TRBV18 TRBD1
CASRASSGHLLYSYEQYF TRBJ2-7 TRBV28 TRBD2
CASSLSDSGAQETQYF NA TRBV3-1 NA
CASGDSLTDTQYF TRBJ2-3 TRBV7-9 TRBD1
CASGGLTNTQYF TRBJ2-3 TRBV12-3/TRBV12-4 NA
CASSDGGGGRAKNIQYF TRBJ2-4 TRBV6-1 TRBD2
CSVATSGLKSSYEQYF TRBJ2-7 TRBV29-1 TRBD2
CGATKPQGITEAFF TRBJ1-1 TRBV20-1 NA
CASSLGSSFTYEQYF NA TRBV7-2 NA
CASSLEGGRAVYEQYF NA TRBV7-2 TRBD2
CAGSRDKPDTQYF TRBJ2-3 TRBV7-2 NA
CASSPGTQSEQYF TRBJ2-7 TRBV18 NA
CASRRLGLGSRETQYF TRBJ2-5 TRBV3-1 TRBD2
CSARSLRGLQNIQYF NA TRBV20-1 TRBD2
CSAREGVGVYGYTF TRBJ1-2 TRBV20-1 NA
CASSVGTSGYEQYF TRBJ2-7 TRBV5-1 TRBD2
CSARGTPEAETQYF NA TRBV20-1 NA
CASSFNPWGQGVGEQYF TRBJ2-7 TRBV27 TRBD1